These 15 T cell receptor beta chains came from one sample sequenced in a study of blood T cell repertoires in COVID-19. Data came from immunoSEQ multiplex PCR; TCRdb stores just in-frame clones and leaves some out. The sample carries roughly 250,000 clones, about 86% recorded once. Source material: PBMCs or T cells enriched from blood (not recorded which). These receptors came from a woman in her thirties or forties with acute COVID-19.

The J gene is TRBJ1-2, the V gene TRBV7-8; a possible D gene is TRBD1 (5 bases). Germline V gene lookup returns CDR1 SGHVS and CDR2 FQNEAQ. V shed 3 bases and J shed 8 bases, with 10 bases lying between them. The CDR3 covers 12 residues. The CDR3, as DNA: TGTGCCAGCAGCTTCCCAGGGATGGGCTACACCTTC. Its protein is CASSFPGMGYTF.

The J gene is TRBJ2-7, the V gene TRBV10-3; 13 nucleotides align to TRBD2. CDR3 length equals 17 residues. CDR1 and CDR2 (germline): ENHRY, SYGVKD. Losses at the gene ends were 3 bases for V and 0 bases for J; bases not matched to a gene: 5. CDR3 nucleotides: TGTGCCATCAGTGAACCGGGACTAGCGGGACACTCCTACGAGCAGTACTTC. This translates into CAISEPGLAGHSYEQYF.

The table lists this clone with a few counts. V gene TRBV29-1 combines with J gene TRBJ2-2; 7 bases fit TRBD1. The V gene's germline CDR1 is SQVTM and CDR2 ANQGSEA. V shed 7 bases, J shed 4 bases, and the junction held 3 bases outside the gene matches. The CDR3 loop spans 12 amino acids. CDR3 residues: CSAGTVTGELFF. The DNA for the CDR3 is TGCAGCGCCGGGACAGTCACCGGGGAGCTGTTTTTT.

V usage is TRBV24-1 and J usage is TRBJ2-1; 11 bases agree with TRBD2. Unmatched junction bases numbered 10, after V lost 11 bases and J lost 5 bases. There are 15 residues in the CDR3. Germline loops: CDR1 KGHDR, CDR2 SFDVKD. CDR3 loop: CASTSGRRGNNEQFF. CDR3 bases: TGTGCCAGCACTAGCGGGAGAAGGGGCAACAATGAGCAGTTCTTC.

This rearrangement joins TRBV11-3 to TRBJ2-5; 15 bases line up with TRBD2. The germline V gene encodes CDR1 SGHNT and CDR2 YENEEA. The junction had 6 bases not matched to a gene; V was cut back by 8 bases and J by 5 bases. There are 15 residues in the CDR3. CDR3 DNA sequence: TGTGCCAGCTCACGGGGACTAGCGGGAGGTGAGACCCAGTACTTC. This sequence encodes CASSRGLAGGETQYF.

The chain couples TRBV27 to TRBJ2-1; D may be TRBD2 (5 bases). The V gene's germline CDR1 is MNHEY and CDR2 SMNVEV (reference sequence). The V end was cut by 6 bases, the J end by 4 bases, with 13 bases between. The CDR3 spans 14 residues. CDR3 residues: CASRFGSGYNEQFF. DNA for the CDR3: TGTGCCAGCAGATTCGGCTCGGGGTACAATGAGCAGTTCTTC.

This clone was observed once. The rearrangement joins TRBV3-1 (or the pseudogene TRBV3-2) to TRBJ2-1; 7 bases agree with TRBD2. This CDR3 comprises 16 residues. Trimming took 5 bases from V and 0 from J; bases not matched to a gene: 7. Per the germline V gene, CDR1 is LGHDT and CDR2 is YNNKEL (reference sequence). CDR3 DNA: TGTGCCAGCAGCTTAGATGGCGGGAGCTCCTACAATGAGCAGTTCTTC. Protein: CASSLDGGSSYNEQFF.

The sample holds one count of this clone. The V gene is TRBV5-5, the J gene TRBJ1-1, with D uncertain. V was cut by 0 bases and J by 5 bases, with 8 bases left in between. Germline V CDR1 and CDR2: SGHKS, YYEKEE (reference sequence). CDR3 length equals 13 residues. The CDR3 region has the DNA TGTGCCAGCAGCTTGGTAGAGGGAACTGAAGCTTTCTTT. Translated, it gives CASSLVEGTEAFF.

The chain couples TRBV11-3 to TRBJ2-3, with 10 nucleotides matching TRBD1. The CDR3 is 15 residues long. Germline V gives CDR1 SGHNT, CDR2 YENEEA. With V trimmed by 5 bases and J by 2 bases, 4 bases remained unmatched. The CDR3 spells CASSPRQGATDTQYF. CDR3 nucleotides: TGTGCCAGCAGCCCGAGACAGGGGGCCACAGATACGCAGTATTTT.

The chain recombines TRBV30 with TRBJ1-2; TRBD1 matches 10 bases. Germline V gives CDR1 GTSNPN, CDR2 SVGIG (reference sequence). The CDR3 covers 13 residues. V shed 0 bases, J shed 10 bases, and the junction held 5 bases outside the gene matches. CDR3 protein: CAWSVMGQGTYTF. The CDR3 region has the DNA TGTGCCTGGAGTGTCATGGGACAGGGGACCTACACCTTC.

The V and J genes are TRBV11-3 and TRBJ2-5, with D unclear. Germline V CDR1 and CDR2: SGHNT, YENEEA. The CDR3 is 13 amino acids. The V end lost 3 bases, the J end lost 2 bases, and 7 bases lay between the germline ends. As DNA, the CDR3 is TGTGCCAGCAGCTTGTCAGAACAAGAGACCCAGTACTTC. This gives the protein CASSLSEQETQYF.

V usage is TRBV6-5 and J usage is TRBJ2-7, with 8 bases fitting TRBD2. The length of the CDR3 is 15 residues. CDR1 and CDR2 from the germline V gene are MNHEY and SVGAGI. V lost 3 bases, J lost 5 bases, and 9 bases stayed unmatched. DNA for the CDR3: TGTGCCAGCAGTTATCAGGCGGGAGGCGGCCACGAGCAGTACTTC. Amino acid sequence: CASSYQAGGGHEQYF.

In nucleotides, the CDR3 is TGCAGCGTCCACCGCGACAGGGATGGCTACACCTTC. As protein: CSVHRDRDGYTF. The chain joins TRBV29-1 to TRBJ1-2, with 7 bases that match TRBD1. The trim removed 6 bases at V and 6 bases at J, leaving 7 bases unmatched. CDR1 is SQVTM and CDR2 is ANQGSEA in the germline V gene. The CDR3 length is 12 residues.

V gene TRBV7-6 combines with J gene TRBJ2-5; TRBD2 matches at 7 bases. V dropped 6 bases and J dropped 8; count of bases not matched to a gene: 9. The CDR3 has 13 residues. The germline CDR1 and CDR2 sequences are SGHVS and FNYEAQ. CDR3 in amino acids: CASSSMTSRTQYF. DNA of the CDR3: TGTGCCAGCAGTTCCATGACTAGCCGAACCCAGTACTTC.

The chain recombines TRBV19 with TRBJ2-2; the D gene is possibly TRBD1 (5 bases). Germline values: CDR1 LNHDA, CDR2 SQIVND (reference sequence). This CDR3 is 16 amino acids long. V shed 2 bases and J shed 3 bases, with 13 bases lying between them. CDR3 in DNA: TGTGCCAGTAGTATATCAGGGAATATACACACCGGGGAGCTGTTTTTT. Protein sequence: CASSISGNIHTGELFF.